This is a list of T cell receptor beta chains from one sample in a study of shared clonotypes between healthy human individuals. Only in-frame clones appear in the TCRdb table, and some are missing; sequencing was by immunoSEQ multiplex PCR. The table lists about 660,000 clones, about 74% of them singletons. Sequenced: memory CD4+ T cells sorted from blood. These receptors originate from a woman in her 30s in good health. CDR3s include the opening cysteine and the closing phenylalanine or tryptophan. D genes are given only for firm matches. Clone size is stated in some rows and not others, as once, few, many or a class when expanded.

j_call clone_size d_call v_call cdr3_aa cdr3_nt
TRBJ1-5 - - TRBV7-9 CASSFQGNQPQHF TGTGCCAGCAGCTTCCAGGGGAATCAGCCCCAGCATTTT
TRBJ2-1 - - TRBV5-5 CASSWQASVDEQFF TGTGCCAGCAGCTGGCAGGCTAGCGTCGATGAGCAGTTCTTC
TRBJ1-4 - - TRBV7-3 CASSHRGGANEKLFF TGTGCCAGCAGCCACCGAGGGGGAGCTAATGAAAAACTGTTTTTT
TRBJ2-1 - TRBD2 TRBV11-2 CASSSRNSGGYNEQFF TGTGCCAGCAGCTCCAGGAATAGCGGGGGGTACAATGAGCAGTTCTTC
TRBJ1-6 - - TRBV4-1 CASSLPGTVGSPLHF TGCGCCAGCAGCCTTCCCGGGACCGTGGGTTCACCCCTCCACTTT
TRBJ2-5 - TRBD1 TRBV11-3 CASSLGQGRGETQYF TGTGCCAGCAGCTTAGGACAGGGGCGGGGAGAGACCCAGTACTTC
TRBJ2-7 - TRBD1 TRBV5-1 CASSWTGGYYEQYF TGCGCCAGCAGCTGGACAGGGGGCTATTACGAGCAGTACTTC
TRBJ2-5 few - TRBV6-1 CASRKLSPTQYF TGTGCCAGCCGAAAATTAAGTCCGACCCAGTACTTC
TRBJ2-2 - - TRBV11-3 CASSLDWGTTGELFF TGTGCCAGCAGCTTAGATTGGGGGACGACCGGGGAGCTGTTTTTT
TRBJ1-1 - TRBD1 TRBV18 CASSDRTNTEAFF TGTGCCAGTTCGGACAGGACGAACACTGAAGCTTTCTTT
TRBJ2-7 many - TRBV10-2 CASLDRSSYEQYF TGCGCCAGCTTAGACAGGAGCTCCTACGAGCAGTACTTC
TRBJ2-7 - - TRBV5-1 CASSLASTRVEQYF TGCGCCAGCAGCTTGGCCTCCACACGCGTTGAGCAGTACTTC
TRBJ2-1 - - TRBV2 CASSDGGLSYNEQFF TGTGCCAGCAGTGATGGGGGACTCTCCTACAATGAGCAGTTCTTC
TRBJ1-3 few - TRBV5-1 CASSGQESVGTIYF TGCGCCAGCAGCGGACAAGAGTCGGTCGGCACCATATATTTT
TRBJ2-5 many TRBD2 TRBV2 CASSPPLAGVGETQYF TGTGCCAGCAGCCCACCCTTAGCGGGAGTTGGAGAGACCCAGTACTTC
TRBJ1-4 - - TRBV7-6 CASSPAAVATNEKLFF TGTGCCAGCAGCCCAGCGGCAGTTGCAACTAATGAAAAACTGTTTTTT
TRBJ2-7 - TRBD1 TRBV30 CAWAAQGAQEQYF TGTGCCTGGGCAGCACAGGGGGCCCAAGAGCAGTACTTC
TRBJ1-1 - - TRBV27 CASSLAVWGATEAFF TGTGCCAGCAGTTTAGCGGTTTGGGGGGCTACTGAAGCTTTCTTT
TRBJ2-3 - - TRBV5-1 CASSLGEDTQYF TGCGCCAGCAGCTTAGGAGAGGATACGCAGTATTTT
TRBJ2-3 - - TRBV7-2 CASSLASGPDTQYF TGTGCCAGCAGCTTAGCTAGCGGTCCAGATACGCAGTATTTT
TRBJ2-7 - TRBD2 TRBV5-5 CASRFHPGLAIISYEQYF TGTGCCAGCAGATTCCATCCGGGACTAGCGATCATATCCTACGAGCAGTACTTC
TRBJ2-3 few - TRBV28 CASMLAGTDTQYF TGTGCCAGCATGCTAGCCGGGACGGATACGCAGTATTTT
TRBJ2-4 - - TRBV14 CASSQDSLLAKNIQYF TGTGCCAGCAGCCAAGACAGCCTCCTAGCCAAAAACATTCAGTACTTC
TRBJ2-3 once - TRBV11-2 CASSFDALGTQYF TGTGCCAGCAGCTTCGATGCCCTGGGTACGCAGTATTTT
TRBJ1-4 - TRBD1 TRBV19 CASTVSRTGDEKLFF TGTGCCAGTACAGTATCCCGGACAGGGGACGAAAAACTGTTTTTT
TRBJ1-4 - - TRBV19 CATSRTDNEKLFF TGTGCCACCTCACGGACGGATAATGAAAAACTGTTTTTT
TRBJ2-3 - TRBD2 TRBV6-6 CATSSGSGYTQYF TGTGCCACATCTAGCGGGAGTGGGTATACGCAGTATTTT
TRBJ2-1 - TRBD1 TRBV30 CAWTRDRGSGEQFF TGTGCCTGGACCCGGGACAGGGGGTCCGGTGAGCAGTTCTTC
TRBJ2-1 - TRBD2 TRBV6-5 CASRPLAGGRNEQFF TGTGCCAGCAGACCACTAGCGGGAGGGCGTAATGAGCAGTTCTTC
TRBJ2-1 few TRBD2 TRBV28 CASSRLAGVGGNEQFF TGTGCCAGCAGCCGCCTAGCGGGAGTGGGGGGCAATGAGCAGTTCTTC
TRBJ2-1 - TRBD1 TRBV7-2 CASSARDRVKDEQFF TGTGCCAGCAGCGCCCGGGACAGGGTTAAGGATGAGCAGTTCTTC
TRBJ2-7 - TRBD2 TRBV2 CASSFGTSGGSYEQYF TGTGCCAGCAGTTTTGGGACTAGCGGGGGGTCCTACGAGCAGTACTTC
TRBJ2-1 - TRBD2 TRBV2 CASSAVGGNEQFF TGTGCCAGCAGCGCGGTCGGGGGGAATGAGCAGTTCTTC
TRBJ1-1 few - TRBV6-1 CASSVQGGEAFF TGTGCCAGCAGTGTGCAGGGTGGTGAAGCTTTCTTT
TRBJ2-3 once TRBD2 TRBV7-2 CASSLKAGSTDTQYF TGTGCCAGCAGCTTAAAAGCGGGAAGCACAGATACGCAGTATTTT
TRBJ2-2 - - TRBV19 CASSANFRTETNTGELFF TGTGCCAGTAGTGCTAACTTTCGGACAGAAACGAACACCGGGGAGCTGTTTTTT
TRBJ2-1 - TRBD2 TRBV19 CASRGDRLAHEQFF TGTGCCAGTAGGGGAGACCGACTAGCCCATGAGCAGTTCTTC
TRBJ1-1 - TRBD1 TRBV11-2 CASSFGTGVNTEAFF TGTGCCAGCAGCTTCGGGACAGGGGTGAACACTGAAGCTTTCTTT